These 2 T cell receptor beta chains originate from one sample sequenced in a study of cytomegalovirus exposure and HLA in healthy donors. Repertoires were generated with immunoSEQ multiplex PCR, while TCRdb's copy carries only in-frame clones and drops some. This table holds roughly 79,000 clones, just under 95% found once. Material for sequencing was PBMCs. These receptors came from a man younger than 35 in good health and CMV-seronegative.

The CDR3 DNA follows: TGTGCCAGCAGCTTGGAGTCGACGGGAAACACTGAAGCTTTCTTT. Translated, it gives CASSLESTGNTEAFF. The chain links TRBV5-4 to TRBJ1-1; unclear D gene. V was trimmed by 0 bases and J by 2 bases, leaving 11 bases between them. Germline CDR1 and CDR2: SGHNT and YYREEE (reference sequence). There are 15 residues in the CDR3.

This rearrangement joins TRBV4-1 to TRBJ2-2; no clear D gene. This CDR3 has 16 amino acids. Germline values: CDR1 MGHRA, CDR2 YSYEKL. With 0 bases removed from V and 4 bases from J, the gap between germline ends came to 12 bases. The CDR3 spells CASSQDHGRFTGELFF. The CDR3 coding sequence is TGCGCCAGCAGCCAAGATCATGGCAGATTCACCGGGGAGCTGTTTTTT.